The text below deals with one T cell receptor beta chain. It may be a read error: a sequence one base away is much more abundant. The source of the sample is a study of tumor-infiltrating lymphocytes in primary liver carcinoma. Study details: Men as well as women, aged 30 to 69 years, made up the patients.

Researchers generated TCR beta cDNA from 500 to 600 ng of total RNA, relying on a constant-region primer. Three rounds of nested multiplex PCR with slightly modified ARM-PCR produced TCR beta libraries. TCRdb used MiXCR to reprocess the multiplex PCR reads, holding one entry per CDR3 protein. The table lists a few hundred thousand distinct CDR3 sequences, around 50% of them singletons. Germline DNA was extracted alongside blood RNA, which was obtained from unsorted whole blood. This TCR was recovered from a woman aged 25 to 39 with primary liver carcinoma and hepatitis B virus infection. Sequenced input: peripheral blood.

The CDR3 DNA reads as TGCAGCGTTGCGTGGACAGGAAGAGTGGATACCCAGTACTTC. The encoded protein is CSVAWTGRVDTQYF. This sequence joins TRBV29-1 and TRBJ2-5, with TRBD1 matching over 7 bases. The V segment lost 4 bases and the J segment 8 bases; nucleotides outside the gene matches: 13. From germline, CDR1 is SQVTM and CDR2 ANQGSEA. The CDR3 covers 14 residues.